This record looks at one TCR beta chain sequence and its context. The target of this receptor is not known. Base qualities are not recorded, but no much larger clone differs from it by a single base. This sample stems from a study of vaccination effects on CD4 cells after COVID-19 (dated by TCRdb to the early 2020s). Regarding the study in general: Participants received two doses of either the BNT162b2 or the mRNA-1273 mRNA SARS-CoV-2 vaccine. A total of some eleven COVID-19 convalescent patients and a handful of SARS-CoV-2-naive healthy vaccine recipients were included in the full study. Cultures from other donors in the study were sequenced using the Oncomine TCR Beta short-read assay on an Illumina iSeq 100. In both COVID-19 convalescent patients and infection-naive vaccine recipients, the study compared SARS-CoV-2 spike-specific CD4+ TCR repertoires from before mRNA vaccination with those from after it. Here is what the overall study found, with its caveats: Among healthy vaccine recipients, nearly all vaccine-induced clones were SARS-CoV-2 mono-reactive, and only 1 of 255 was cross-reactive with common cold coronaviruses. The study was limited by a small number of convalescent patients and lacked early post-infection timepoints. At late post-vaccination timepoints, both infection-induced and vaccine-induced clones showed marked clonal contraction, consistent with waning T cell responses.

Library creation used the immunoSEQ multiplex PCR assay. TCR beta CDR3 sequencing was performed on DNA from the cultured, isolated CD4+ T cells. The original pipeline was this. Non-productive TCR sequences were removed and reads were trimmed to the CDR3 region, keeping CDR3s of at least 7 amino acids. Antigen-specific clonotypes were identified using the MANAFEST web app by comparison of expansion in peptide wells against reference cultures. To be called positive, a clone needed expansion at FDR<0.05 compared with the reference and with all other wells, an odds ratio greater than 5, and a frequency greater than 0.1% in two replicate wells. A clonotype was defined as cross-reactive if the clonotype was significantly expanded both in SARS-CoV-2 spike wells and in at least one common cold coronavirus spike condition. CDR3 similarity was assessed by Levenshtein distance using the stringdist R package, and unrooted trees were constructed with ape in R 3.6.1. TCRdb stores this immuneACCESS table with in-frame sequences only. Part of the clones is absent; in the studies checked, under half of the shortfall reflects unresolved V genes, and no reason is known for the rest. D and trimming come from the DNA, and the V and J calls and clone size come from that table. The sample table shows about 24,000 clones, and roughly 70% are seen once. Of the sample, 10% falls within the top ten clones.

V is pruned by 0 bases and J by 6 bases, leaving 7 bases of the junction without a gene match. CDR1 and CDR2 were assigned from the germline V gene (reference sequence) as LNHDA and SQIVND. The CDR3 goes from the cysteine to the phenylalanine over 17 residues. Only the CDR3 DNA stays, 51 bases, in frame from base 1. In the ViraFEST assay, PBMC were stimulated with viral peptide pools, and TCR sequencing was then used to find antigen-specific CD4+ T cell clonotypes based on their expansion. After around ten days of culture, CD4+ T cells were isolated with the EasySep CD4+ T cell isolation kit. Negative nucleocapsid antibody results before and after vaccination confirmed that the healthy vaccine recipients had no prior SARS-CoV-2 infection. Around 2.1 million PBMC per well were cultured with 9 to 10 ug/ml peptides in IMDM containing approximately 4.5% human AB serum, about 10 IU/ml IL-2 and gentamicin. Half of the culture medium was replaced with fresh IL-2-containing medium on days 3 and 7. Unless noted otherwise, every peptide stimulation condition was grown in triplicate wells. Using Ficoll-Paque Plus gradient centrifugation, PBMC were separated from whole blood and then either used fresh or cryopreserved at -140C. Overlapping peptide pools spanned the spike proteins of SARS-CoV-2 and the common cold coronaviruses HCoV-NL63, HCoV-OC43 and HCoV-229E. The QIAamp micro DNA kit was used to extract genomic DNA from the cultured CD4+ T cells.

This specimen consisted of CD4+ T cells from PBMCs cultured with HCoV-NL63 spike peptides, obtained before COVID-19 vaccination. The label giving this sample's cell subset or site can be read as: HCoV-NL63 spike overlapping peptide pool stimulation. This TCR came from a human donor who received a COVID-19 vaccine. The chain uses TRBV19 and TRBJ2-1, with TRBD2 identical over 11 junction bases. The CDR3 is CASSIEAGTSGLNEQFF. The DNA sequence is given as TGTGCCAGTAGTATAGAGGCTGGGACTAGCGGACTCAATGAGCAGTTCTTC.